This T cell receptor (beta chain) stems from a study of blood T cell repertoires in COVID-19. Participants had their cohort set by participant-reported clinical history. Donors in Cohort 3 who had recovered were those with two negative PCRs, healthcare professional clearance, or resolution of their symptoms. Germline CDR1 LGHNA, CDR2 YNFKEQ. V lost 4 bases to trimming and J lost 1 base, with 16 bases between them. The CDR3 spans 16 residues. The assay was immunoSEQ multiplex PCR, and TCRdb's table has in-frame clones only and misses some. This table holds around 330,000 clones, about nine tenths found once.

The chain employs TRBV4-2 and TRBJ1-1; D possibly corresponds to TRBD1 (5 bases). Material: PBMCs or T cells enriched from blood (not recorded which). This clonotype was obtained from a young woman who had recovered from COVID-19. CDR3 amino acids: CASSLEAGWANTEAFF. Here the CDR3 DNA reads TGTGCCAGCAGCCTTGAGGCAGGGTGGGCGAACACTGAAGCTTTCTTT.